The source of this TCR beta chain is a study of T-cell memory formation after mild COVID-19. This clonotype was seen a few times. V lost 4 bases to trimming and J lost 5 bases, with 21 bases between them. Germline assignment: CDR1 SGHRS and CDR2 YFSETQ. CDR3 length equals 16 residues. TCRdb fed the 5' RACE reads into MiXCR, producing one record per CDR3 protein. This table has under 110,000 distinct CDR3 sequences, 9.5% to 15% appearing once. The V and J genes are TRBV5-1 and TRBJ2-5; the D gene is possibly TRBD2 (6 bases). Material: PBMCs or a T cell subset sorted from them (not recorded which). This receptor was identified in an adult woman who had mild COVID-19 (a few samples of this study predate the infection). Cell type and time point are not known. Here the CDR3 DNA reads TGCGCCAGCAGCGAAGTGAGGGCTCTAGCGAGGGAGACCCAGTACTTC. It translates to CASSEVRALARETQYF.